These T cell receptor beta chains were read from a single sample in a study of CD8+CD57+ T cells in acquired aplastic anemia. TCRdb ran MiXCR on the reads and lists one entry per CDR3 protein. Counted here are around 290,000 distinct CDR3 sequences, around three fifths occurring once; the ten biggest clones make up 1% to 1.5%. The sequencing sample was made of sorted CD4+, CD8+, or CD8+CD57+ T cells (not recorded which) from PBMCs. Receptors originate from a human donor with aplastic anemia. CDR3s include the opening cysteine and the closing phenylalanine or tryptophan. D genes are given only for firm matches. Clone size is stated in some rows and not others, as once, few, many or a class when expanded.

>TRBV20-1|TRBD1|TRBJ1-2|.
CSASMDRGGLNYGYTF
TGCAGTGCTAGTATGGACAGGGGGGGACTGAACTATGGCTACACCTTC
>TRBV2|.|TRBJ2-3|once
CASGVSVGADTQYF
TGTGCCAGCGGGGTAAGCGTAGGAGCAGATACGCAGTATTTT
>TRBV7-9|.|TRBJ2-7|few
CASSPASRETTYEQYF
TGTGCCAGCAGCCCAGCCAGCAGGGAAACTACCTACGAGCAGTACTTC
>TRBV5-1|.|TRBJ1-5|many
CASRNETRGESFRAVSNQPQHF
TGCGCCAGCAGAAACGAAACGAGGGGTGAATCATTTCGGGCCGTCAGCAATCAGCCCCAGCATTTT
>TRBV5-6|.|TRBJ2-7|many
CASSRRRVSGYEQYF
TGTGCCAGCAGCCGACGGCGGGTTTCTGGATACGAGCAGTACTTC
>TRBV7-9|TRBD2|TRBJ2-1|.
CASSRPSGERYNEQFF
TGTGCCAGCAGCCGTCCTAGCGGGGAAAGGTACAATGAGCAGTTCTTC
>TRBV20-1|TRBD1|TRBJ2-7|few
CSARPRDRTYEQYF
TGCAGTGCTAGGCCACGGGACAGGACCTACGAGCAGTACTTC
>TRBV20-1|.|TRBJ2-3|.
CSAHSLGAFSTDTQYF
TGCAGTGCTCACTCCCTTGGAGCATTCAGCACAGATACGCAGTATTTT
>TRBV19|TRBD2|TRBJ2-3|many
CASSSSGSGRAQDTQYF
TGTGCCAGTAGTTCCTCTGGTAGCGGGAGGGCCCAAGATACGCAGTATTTT
>TRBV10-3|TRBD2|TRBJ2-3|.
CAIGLAGSTDTQYF
TGTGCCATCGGGCTAGCGGGTAGCACAGATACGCAGTATTTT
>TRBV19|TRBD1|TRBJ2-7|many
CTSSRGDRGFEIYEQYF
TGTACCAGTAGTAGAGGGGACAGGGGCTTCGAAATCTACGAGCAGTACTTC
>TRBV24-1|TRBD1|TRBJ2-2|.
CATQSQGANTGELFF
TGTGCCACCCAATCACAGGGGGCGAACACCGGGGAGCTGTTTTTT